The source of this T cell receptor beta chain is a study of shared clonotypes between healthy human individuals. Clones were read by immunoSEQ multiplex PCR, and TCRdb kept only the in-frame ones, dropping some. The sample carries around 2.1 million clones, more than 90% recorded once. V lost 6 bases and J lost 3; bases outside the gene matches: 4. Germline loops: CDR1 MNHNY, CDR2 SVGAGI (reference sequence). The CDR3 runs 14 residues. This TCR derives from a man aged 18 to 29 in good health. This chain uses TRBV6-6 with TRBJ2-2, with TRBD2 identical over 7 bases. The source material was naive CD4+ T cells sorted from blood. The sample's subset: CD45RA+ positively selected. This CDR3 is CASSGTTDTGELFF. The CDR3 DNA reads TGTGCCAGCAGCGGGACTACTGACACCGGGGAGCTGTTTTTT.